Here is one T cell receptor (beta chain) with its context. The antigen it binds to is not known. Base qualities were left out, and no much larger clone turns up one base away. V drops 4 bases and J drops 2 bases, leaving 15 bases in between. The germline V gene yields LGHNA for CDR1 and YSLEER for CDR2. Its CDR3 holds 16 amino acids, cysteine through phenylalanine. Only CDR3 DNA is held: 48 bases, read in frame from base 1. TCR CDR3 regions were amplified from genomic DNA by multiplex PCR using the deep immunoSEQ assay. Extracted genomic DNA from each cell subset was distributed evenly across all wells of several immunoSEQ 96-well plates, and each plate was treated as a replicate. For unsorted PBMC, about 0.3 ug genomic DNA, equal to roughly 32,000 T cell genomes, was loaded into each replicate PCR. Ten immunoSEQ deep assay plates were used to sequence unsorted PBMC genomic DNA. The purified libraries were quantified using a Qubit 3.0 fluorometer, sized with a Bioanalyzer 2100, and then quantified again using the KAPA Library Quantification kit. Each immunoSEQ 96-well plate was sequenced on its own single-read 150-cycle Illumina NextSeq 550 flow cell. The original methods were these. The immunoSEQ output contained only junctional sequences without quality scores, so filtering could not match that applied to full-length reads. To assign V/J genes and CDR3, sequences were annotated using PyIR, a Python wrapper for IgBLAST v1.9, with IMGT germline references. Reads with weak V/J assignments (E-value above 1e-6), missing CDR3, stop codons, out-of-frame junctions, or ambiguous translated residues were removed. V3J clonotypes were defined as sequences sharing an identical inferred V gene, J gene, and CDR3 amino acid sequence. Percentage overlap between repertoires was computed as shared unique clonotypes divided by the size of the smaller repertoire. Repertoire richness was assessed with RTK rarefaction, the Chao1 estimator, and Recon v2.1 estimates of unobserved clonotypes. Drawn from immuneACCESS, this table holds only the in-frame rearrangements with V and J called that TCRdb kept. Clones are partly lost; checked studies trace under half to an unresolved V gene and leave the rest unexplained. That table gives V, J and clone size, and the DNA gave D and trimming. This sample has roughly 480,000 clones in its table, and 65% to 80% of those were observed once. The top ten clonotypes cover roughly 12% of the sample.

This specimen belongs to a study of shared clonotypes between healthy human individuals (dated by TCRdb to about 2020). Background for the entire study: Two women and three men aged 18 to 49 years were included in the cohort. The study deeply sequenced blood TCR repertoires of about five healthy adults to estimate repertoire size and the extent of clonotype sharing between individuals. Different laboratories and diverse techniques were used to prepare libraries and sequence TCR repertoires, to increase sequencing depth and limit assay-specific biases. Leukapheresis yielded between about 0.94 and 9.5 billion PBMCs per donor.

Healthy HIV-negative adults with no recently reported acute infections or vaccinations were included as donors. All donors were Caucasian adults living in Nashville, Tennessee, USA. For unsorted samples, about 90 million PBMCs were counted and genomic DNA was extracted with the QIAamp DNA Blood Mini kit. After blood collection by leukapheresis, PBMCs were isolated using Ficoll-Histopaque density gradient centrifugation and then cryopreserved in the vapor phase of liquid nitrogen. The paper's findings and limits, for the study overall: The small number of donors limited the genetic and exposure-history diversity represented. Pairwise subsampling led to the expectation that sequencing depth would affect the degree of clonotype sharing among donors. Sampling was restricted to blood, and TCR repertoires in tissue are likely to differ from TCR repertoires in blood.

Sequencing used PBMCs. The chain couples TRBV4-3 to TRBJ2-1, with the identity of the D gene unclear. The receptor was isolated from a woman aged 35 to 49 in good health. Some clones in this sample may be carry-over from other donors' samples. Read as DNA, the sequence is TGCGCCAGCAGCCGTTCCAGCCCCAGCACCTACAATGAGCAGTTCTTC. It translates as CASSRSSPSTYNEQFF.